The 24 T cell receptor beta chains reported below all come from one sample, sequenced in a study of T-cell reconstitution after alpha-beta-depleted transplantation in children. Preparing the TCRbeta library involved the use of unique molecular identifiers. Using its own MiXCR run on the PCR reads, TCRdb lists one record per CDR3 protein. In the table there are over 400,000 distinct CDR3 sequences, about an eighth of which are singletons. This sample comprised PBMCs from the stem cell graft donor, obtained from the stem cell graft. These receptors were taken from a human donor who donated a stem cell graft to a child with combined immunodeficiency.

This clonotype has just a few counts. This rearrangement joins TRBV11-2 to TRBJ2-1; 12 bases agree with TRBD2. Germline loops: CDR1 SGHAT, CDR2 FQNNGV. After removal of 0 bases from V and 3 bases from J, the junction contained 15 bases not matched to a gene. There are 21 residues in the CDR3. The DNA for the CDR3 is TGTGCCAGCAGCTTAGATCATCGACGGCTAGCGGGAGGGCAAAACTACAATGAGCAGTTCTTC. Protein product: CASSLDHRRLAGGQNYNEQFF.

V is TRBV21-1 and J is TRBJ2-3; TRBD2 reflects the table's D call only, with no check against the DNA. TRBV21-1 is labeled a pseudogene. The CDR3 sequence is 19 residues long. CDR3 sequence reads: CASSKNDIETSGSRDTQYF. The CDR3 DNA reads as TGTGCCAGCAGCAAAAACGATATCGAGACTAGCGGGAGTCGGGATACGCAGTATTTT.

V usage is TRBV12-3 or TRBV12-4 and J usage is TRBJ1-3; no clear D. The CDR3 loop spans 13 amino acids. V lost 3 bases to trimming and J lost 9 bases, with 12 bases between them. The CDR3 DNA reads TGTGCCAGCAGTTTTGGGTTAGGGTCCACCATATATTTT. Translating it yields CASSFGLGSTIYF.

There are many counts of this clonotype. The CDR3 loop reads CASSSPGQNYGYTF. DNA for the CDR3: TGCGCCAGCAGCTCGCCGGGACAGAACTATGGCTACACCTTC. V and J are TRBV5-1 and TRBJ1-2; 7 bases are a match to TRBD1. From germline, CDR1 is SGHRS and CDR2 YFSETQ. This CDR3 has 14 amino acids. V lost 3 bases and J lost 2; bases outside the gene matches: 4.

In this sample, this clonotype turned up many times. The genes are TRBV29-1 and TRBJ2-7; D unclear. The CDR3 has 12 amino acids. Trimming removed 0 bases from V and 6 bases from J, with 9 bases in between. Germline V gene data show CDR1 as SQVTM and CDR2 as ANQGSEA. Here the CDR3 DNA reads TGCAGCGTTGAAGATGATGGTCGCGAGCAGTACTTC. It specifies CSVEDDGREQYF.

This clonotype was found many times. The chain combines TRBV9 with TRBJ2-7, with a tentative D call TRBD2 (6 bases). CDR1 SGDLS and CDR2 YYNGEE come from the germline V gene. The V end was cut by 0 bases, the J end by 10 bases, with 14 bases between. CDR3 size: 13 residues. CDR3 loop: CASSVGGRSDQYF. CDR3 in DNA: TGTGCCAGCAGCGTAGGAGGGAGGTCCGACCAGTACTTC.

This clonotype was seen a handful of times. The chain combines TRBV5-5 with TRBJ2-7; D is undetermined. CDR1 and CDR2 (germline): SGHKS, YYEKEE (reference sequence). The CDR3 spans 14 residues. The germline V and J ends were trimmed by 4 bases and 9 bases, with 20 bases remaining between them. CDR3 sequence: CASSPTGARSGQYF. CDR3 in DNA: TGTGCCAGCAGCCCGACGGGTGCCCGAAGTGGGCAGTACTTC.

Concerning this clonotype itself: Since the CDR3 does not end with the conserved phenylalanine or tryptophan, this likely comes from a read error. This chain connects TRBV12-3 or TRBV12-4 to TRBJ1-1, with no clear D. Trimming pared 3 bases from V and 0 bases from J, leaving 5 bases between. The CDR3 runs to 13 residues. The CDR3 is CASSFSMNTEAFY. CDR3 nucleotides: TGTGCCAGCAGTTTCAGCATGAACACTGAAGCTTTCTAT.

V is TRBV6-2 or TRBV6-3 and J is TRBJ2-3, with a weak D call TRBD2 (6 bases). Germline values: CDR1 MNHEY, CDR2 SVGEGT. This CDR3 has 16 amino acids. Trimming left V 8 bases short and J 0 bases short, with 18 bases between. The CDR3 sequence is CASRGWRELSTDTQYF. CDR3 bases: TGTGCCAGCCGGGGGTGGCGGGAATTAAGCACAGATACGCAGTATTTT.

V is TRBV3-1 and J is TRBJ1-6; a possible D gene is TRBD1 (5 bases). CDR1 and CDR2 from the germline V gene are LGHDT and YNNKEL (reference sequence). The V end was cut by 4 bases, the J end by 6 bases, with 13 bases between. The CDR3 is made up of 15 amino acids. The CDR3 sequence is CASSPQGAFNSPLHF. The CDR3 DNA reads TGTGCCAGCAGCCCCCAGGGAGCCTTTAATTCACCCCTCCACTTT. The full variable domain, rest sourced from reference TRBV3-1 and TRBJ1-6, is DTAVSQTPKYLVTQMGNDKSIKCEQNLGHDTMYWYKQDSKKFLKIMFSYNNKELIINETVPNRFSPKSPDKAHLNLHINSLELGDSAVYFCASSPQGAFNSPLHFGNGTRLTVT.

The table lists this clonotype with many counts. The rearrangement links TRBV3-1 to TRBJ2-5; D could derive from TRBD1 or TRBD2 (5 bases each). V gave up 0 bases and J gave up 5 bases, with 7 bases separating them. Germline-derived CDR1 and CDR2 are LGHDT and YNNKEL (reference sequence). The CDR3 totals 13 residues. The CDR3 DNA follows: TGTGCCAGCAGCCAAGATAGGGACGAGACCCAGTACTTC. Residues: CASSQDRDETQYF.

The chain combines TRBV6-5 with TRBJ2-1; D might be TRBD2 (7 bases). Trimming removed 0 bases from V and 4 bases from J, with 13 bases in between. The V gene's germline CDR1 is MNHEY and CDR2 SVGAGI. This CDR3 has 16 residues. CDR3 sequence (DNA): TGTGCCAGCAGTTACTCGTTGCGGGGGCCATACAATGAGCAGTTCTTC. This translates into CASSYSLRGPYNEQFF.

This clonotype was detected many times. The chain has TRBV7-3 and TRBJ2-1; 7 nucleotides agree with TRBD1. J gave up 6 bases and V 6 bases, and 5 bases lay outside the gene matches. The CDR3 consists of 13 residues. In germline, CDR1 is SGHTA, CDR2 FQGTGA. The CDR3 nucleotides read TGTGCCAGCAGTGGGGCAGGGGGCAATGAGCAGTTCTTC. Translating gives CASSGAGGNEQFF. Together with reference TRBV7-3 and TRBJ2-1, the CDR3 gives the full variable domain: GAGVSQTPSNKVTEKGKYVELRCDPISGHTALYWYRQSLGQGPEFLIYFQGTGAADDSGLPNDRFFAVRPEGSVSTLKIQRTERGDSAVYLCASSGAGGNEQFFGPGTRLTVL.

This clonotype appeared a few times. J is TRBJ1-5 and V is TRBV15, with TRBD1 as a possible D gene (6 bases). The CDR3 loop spans 13 amino acids. Germline V gives CDR1 LNHNV, CDR2 YYDKDF (reference sequence). V was clipped by 4 bases and J by 5 bases, with 9 bases between them. CDR3 coding DNA: TGTGCCACCAGCAAGGACAGTTATCAGCCCCAGCATTTT. It codes for CATSKDSYQPQHF.

The V call is TRBV27, the J call TRBJ1-2, with 9 bases fitting TRBD1. Germline V gives CDR1 MNHEY, CDR2 SMNVEV (reference sequence). V was clipped by 6 bases and J by 4 bases; unmatched bases: 3. This CDR3 is built from 13 residues. The CDR3 coding sequence is TGTGCCAGCAGCACAGGGGGCGCCTATGGCTACACCTTC. It codes for CASSTGGAYGYTF.

There are a few counts of this clonotype. V and J are TRBV20-1 and TRBJ2-3; TRBD1 is a possible D gene (7 bases). Trimming took 3 bases from V and 3 from J, leaving 16 bases between them. CDR1 is DFQATT, CDR2 SNEGSKA, per germline (reference sequence). The CDR3 is 15 residues long. In nucleotides, the CDR3 is TGCAGTGCTAGGAGGGCAGGGGGAGGAACAGATACGCAGTATTTT. Translating gives CSARRAGGGTDTQYF.

On this clonotype: A much larger clone is a single base away; this may be a read error. V usage is TRBV24-1 and J usage is TRBJ2-7, with D unclear. This CDR3 is built from 15 residues. Germline V lookup: CDR1 KGHDR, CDR2 SFDVKD. The DNA for the CDR3 is TGTGTCACCAGTGACCTTGGAAAGGGATCAGGAGAGCAGTACTTC. Amino acid sequence: CVTSDLGKGSGEQYF.

This clonotype was counted ten times or more. The gene calls are TRBV5-6 and TRBJ2-7; a possible D gene is TRBD2 (6 bases). The CDR3 consists of 14 residues. Germline V gene sequence: CDR1 SGHDT, CDR2 YYEEEE. V lost 0 bases and J lost 3, with 10 bases in between. The CDR3 here is CASSLVGTGYEQYF. CDR3 bases: TGTGCCAGCAGCTTGGTTGGGACTGGCTACGAGCAGTACTTC.

This clonotype turned up a few times. The chain combines TRBV6-1 with TRBJ2-3; tentatively, D is TRBD2 (6 bases). Germline CDR1 and CDR2: MNHNS and SASEGT. V lost 5 bases, J lost 6 bases, and 12 bases lay in between. This CDR3 region has 13 residues. The CDR3 sequence: CASSRRREDTQYF. The CDR3 bases are TGTGCCAGCAGTCGTAGACGGGAGGATACGCAGTATTTT.

This chain connects TRBV20-1 to TRBJ2-7; 9 bases agree with TRBD1. The CDR3 is 14 amino acids. Germline values: CDR1 DFQATT, CDR2 SNEGSKA (reference sequence). V lost 6 bases, J lost 4 bases, and 10 bases stayed unmatched. The CDR3 sequence is CSAQGDRVTYEQYF. In nucleotides, the CDR3 is TGCAGTGCCCAAGGGGACAGGGTCACTTACGAGCAGTACTTC.

This clonotype was recorded a few times. This chain connects TRBV12-3 or TRBV12-4 to TRBJ2-1; tentative D call: TRBD2 (6 bases). V lost 10 bases to trimming and J lost 9 bases, with 16 bases between them. The CDR3 contains 12 residues. The CDR3 DNA reads as TGTGCCACCTCCTTGGGGGGTAGTGAGCAGTTCTTC. Translated, it gives CATSLGGSEQFF.

There are a few counts of this clonotype. The V call is TRBV12-3 or TRBV12-4, the J call TRBJ1-5; D gene uncertain. The V end lost 5 bases, the J end lost 9 bases, and 11 bases lay between the germline ends. This CDR3 has 12 residues. CDR3 residues: CASSLPPGPQHF. CDR3 sequence (DNA): TGTGCCAGCAGTCTCCCCCCGGGGCCCCAGCATTTT.

The chain recombines TRBV7-2 with TRBJ2-3, with 7 nucleotides matching TRBD1. CDR1 and CDR2 (germline): SGHTA, FQGNSA. V shed 4 bases, J shed 1 base, and the junction held 5 bases outside the gene matches. The CDR3 has 15 amino acids. The CDR3 is CASSSRQGGTDTQYF. In DNA form, the CDR3 reads TGTGCCAGCAGCTCTAGACAGGGAGGCACAGATACGCAGTATTTT.

This clonotype was counted a few times. The chain combines TRBV5-1 with TRBJ2-3; 13 bases match TRBD2. V shed 4 bases and J 2 bases; nucleotides not matched to a gene: 4. The germline CDR1 and CDR2 sequences are SGHRS and YFSETQ. The CDR3 runs to 16 residues. The CDR3: CASSPGTSGVTDTQYF. DNA for the CDR3: TGCGCCAGCAGCCCCGGGACTAGCGGGGTCACAGATACGCAGTATTTT.